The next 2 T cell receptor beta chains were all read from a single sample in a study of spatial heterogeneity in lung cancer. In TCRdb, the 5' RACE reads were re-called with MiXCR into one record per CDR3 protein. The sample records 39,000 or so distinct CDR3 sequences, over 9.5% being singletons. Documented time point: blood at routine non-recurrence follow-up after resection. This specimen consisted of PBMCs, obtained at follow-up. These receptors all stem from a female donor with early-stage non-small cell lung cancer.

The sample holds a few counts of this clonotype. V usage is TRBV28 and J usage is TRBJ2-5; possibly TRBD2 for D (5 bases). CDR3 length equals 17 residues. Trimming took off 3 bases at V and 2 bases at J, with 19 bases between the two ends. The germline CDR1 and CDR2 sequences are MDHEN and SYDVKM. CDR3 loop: CASSFPGILGIQETQYF. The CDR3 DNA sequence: TGTGCCAGCAGTTTCCCCGGGATCCTGGGCATACAAGAGACCCAGTACTTC.

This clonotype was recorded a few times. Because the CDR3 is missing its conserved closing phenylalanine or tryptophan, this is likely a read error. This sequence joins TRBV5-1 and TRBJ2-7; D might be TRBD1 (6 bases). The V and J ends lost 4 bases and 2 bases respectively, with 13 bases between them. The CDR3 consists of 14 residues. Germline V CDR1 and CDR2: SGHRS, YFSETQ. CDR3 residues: CASSRWDKAYEQYS. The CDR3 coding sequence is TGCGCCAGCAGCAGGTGGGACAAAGCCTACGAGCAGTACTCC.